This T cell receptor (beta chain) was captured in a study of blood T cell repertoires in COVID-19. At the level of the study: Nucleic acid was either cDNA or gDNA, and it came from T cells, B-cell-depleted T cells, or PBMCs.

This CDR3 region has 17 residues. Germline CDR1 reads LNHDA; CDR2 reads SQIVND (reference sequence). V was pared by 5 bases and J by 5 bases, with 7 bases of the junction left unmatched. Sequencing used immunoSEQ multiplex PCR; TCRdb keeps in-frame clones, though not all of them. The top ten clones hold more than 8.5% of a sample with 150,000 or so clones, 75% to 80% of them seen once. Material for sequencing was peripheral blood. The rearrangement uses TRBV19 and TRBJ2-1, with 15 positions matching TRBD2. This TCR was recovered from a woman in her forties or fifties with active or convalescent COVID-19. CDR3 coding DNA: TGTGCCAGTAGTCGGACTAGCGGGAGGGCCGGGGACAATGAGCAGTTCTTC. Its translation is CASSRTSGRAGDNEQFF. Based on the CDR3 plus reference TRBV19 and TRBJ2-1, the full variable domain is DGGITQSPKYLFRKEGQNVTLSCEQNLNHDAMYWYRQDPGQGLRLIYYSQIVNDFQKGDIAEGYSVSREKKESFPLTVTSAQKNPTAFYLCASSRTSGRAGDNEQFFGPGTRLTVL.